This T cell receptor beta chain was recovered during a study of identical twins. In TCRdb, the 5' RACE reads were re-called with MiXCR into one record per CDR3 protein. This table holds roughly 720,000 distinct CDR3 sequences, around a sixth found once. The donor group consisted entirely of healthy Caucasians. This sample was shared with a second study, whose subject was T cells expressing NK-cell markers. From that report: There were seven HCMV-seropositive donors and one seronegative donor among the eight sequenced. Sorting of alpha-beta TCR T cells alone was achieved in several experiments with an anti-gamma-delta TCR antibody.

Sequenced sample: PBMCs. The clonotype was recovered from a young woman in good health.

The DNA for the CDR3 is TGTGCCAGCAGCCTAATCAAAACCGGGGAGCTGTTTTTT. Protein product: CASSLIKTGELFF. This chain uses TRBV7-2 with TRBJ2-2; D not certain. Germline CDR1 and CDR2: SGHTA and FQGNSA. V was cut by 5 bases and J by 5 bases, with 9 bases left in between. This CDR3 has 13 amino acids.